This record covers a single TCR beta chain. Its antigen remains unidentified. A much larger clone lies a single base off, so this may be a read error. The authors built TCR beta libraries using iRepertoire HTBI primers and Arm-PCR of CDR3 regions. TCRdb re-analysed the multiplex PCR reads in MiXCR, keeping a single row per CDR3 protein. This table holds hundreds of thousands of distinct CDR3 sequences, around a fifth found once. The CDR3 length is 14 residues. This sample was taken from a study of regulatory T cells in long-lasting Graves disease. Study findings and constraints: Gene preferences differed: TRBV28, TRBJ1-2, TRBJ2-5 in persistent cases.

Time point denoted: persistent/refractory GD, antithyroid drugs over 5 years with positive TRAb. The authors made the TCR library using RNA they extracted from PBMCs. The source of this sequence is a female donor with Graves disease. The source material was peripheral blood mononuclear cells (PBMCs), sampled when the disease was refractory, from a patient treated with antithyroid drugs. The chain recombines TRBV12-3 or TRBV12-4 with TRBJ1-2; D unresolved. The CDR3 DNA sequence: TGTGCCAGCGGACGGACGGAATCTAACTATGACTACACCTTC. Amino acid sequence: CASGRTESNYDYTF.